This T cell receptor (beta chain) was identified in a study of cytomegalovirus exposure and HLA in healthy donors. This CDR3 has 11 amino acids. Germline CDR1 and CDR2: SQVTM and ANQGSEA. V was shortened by 6 bases and J by 4 bases, with 8 bases between the two germline ends. The PCR used 60 Vbeta and 13 Jbeta primers. TCRdb's copy holds only in-frame clones and misses some; the assay was immunoSEQ multiplex PCR. The sample lists roughly 200,000 clones, around 77% seen once, with just under 3% in the top ten. This clonotype was obtained from a woman between 25 and 40 years old in good health and CMV-seronegative. V is TRBV29-1 and J is TRBJ2-3; TRBD2 is a possible D gene (6 bases). Sequencing was performed on PBMCs. Written as DNA, the CDR3 is TGCAGCGTGGGGGAGGCAGATACGCAGTATTTT. Translated, it gives CSVGEADTQYF.